The 21 T cell receptor beta chains given below trace back to one sample, sequenced in a study of Ad26.COV2.S vaccination and SARS-CoV-2 variants. Profiled with immunoSEQ multiplex PCR; TCRdb holds only in-frame clones, not every one. This sample has around 250,000 clones, with around 87% found just once. Indicated treatment: around 19 received Ad26.COV2.S at low or high dose, single or two shots; a few received placebo; per-sample allocation not given. After the first vaccine or placebo injection, samples were drawn on day 63. The sequences come from peripheral blood, collected in a trial of Ad26.COV2.S vaccine versus placebo. Receptors were obtained from a person between 18 and 65 years old who received the Ad26.COV2.S COVID-19 vaccine or a placebo.

This chain uses TRBV19 with TRBJ2-1; 14 bases map to TRBD2. With 3 bases clipped from V and 13 bases from J, the junction kept 17 bases outside the gene matches. The CDR3 extends over 18 amino acids. CDR1 and CDR2 from the germline V gene are LNHDA and SQIVND (reference sequence). CDR3 protein: CASSMRGAGTSGRIGQFF. Written as DNA, the CDR3 is TGTGCCAGTAGTATGAGGGGGGCCGGGACTAGCGGGAGAATTGGACAGTTCTTC. Based on the CDR3 plus reference TRBV19 and TRBJ2-1, the full variable domain is DGGITQSPKYLFRKEGQNVTLSCEQNLNHDAMYWYRQDPGQGLRLIYYSQIVNDFQKGDIAEGYSVSREKKESFPLTVTSAQKNPTAFYLCASSMRGAGTSGRIGQFFGPGTRLTVL.

J is TRBJ2-6 and V is TRBV9, with D perhaps matching TRBD2 (7 bases). The germline V gene has CDR1 SGDLS and CDR2 YYNGEE. Trimming pared 2 bases from V and 3 bases from J, leaving 18 bases between. The CDR3 is 18 residues long. CDR3 DNA sequence: TGTGCCAGCAGCGTCAGGGCGGGGGCTACTTTTGGGGCCAACGTCCTGACTTTC. Translation gives CASSVRAGATFGANVLTF.

The chain couples TRBV9 to TRBJ2-7; D is possibly TRBD1 or TRBD2 (5 bases each). The CDR3 length is 13 residues. Germline lookup yields CDR1 SGDLS and CDR2 YYNGEE. The V and J ends lost 1 base and 6 bases respectively, with 11 bases between them. CDR3 region: CASSVSSGGEQYF. The CDR3 nucleotides are TGTGCCAGCAGCGTATCTAGTGGGGGCGAGCAGTACTTC.

The V gene is TRBV27, the J gene TRBJ1-2, with TRBD1 identical over 8 bases. The V and J ends lost 3 bases and 2 bases, in that order; junction bases with no gene match: 14. Per the germline V gene, CDR1 is MNHEY and CDR2 is SMNVEV (reference sequence). CDR3 length equals 18 residues. For the CDR3, the DNA is TGTGCCAGCAGTTTCACCGGGGAACAGGGGGAGGTCAACTATGGCTACACCTTC. Protein: CASSFTGEQGEVNYGYTF.

V usage is TRBV2 and J usage is TRBJ1-4; no firm D call. Trimming left V 2 bases short and J 6 bases short, with 13 bases between. This CDR3 has 15 amino acids. The V gene's germline CDR1 is SNHLY and CDR2 FYNNEI. The DNA of the CDR3 is TGTGCCAGCAGTGAAATTGTGGGAGAGGATGAAAAACTGTTTTTT. Protein: CASSEIVGEDEKLFF. Based on the CDR3 plus reference TRBV2 and TRBJ1-4, the full variable domain is EPEVTQTPSHQVTQMGQEVILRCVPISNHLYFYWYRQILGQKVEFLVSFYNNEISEKSEIFDDQFSVERPDGSNFTLKIRSTKLEDSAMYFCASSEIVGEDEKLFFGSGTQLSVL.

This clone was seen more than once but under ten times. The rearrangement links TRBV6-2 or TRBV6-3 to TRBJ1-5; 11 bases are a match to TRBD1. With 5 bases clipped from V and 2 bases from J, the junction kept 5 bases outside the gene matches. This CDR3 has 16 residues. Germline V gene data show CDR1 as MNHEY and CDR2 as SVGEGT. The CDR3 reads CASSRTGGRGNQPQHF. DNA of the CDR3: TGTGCCAGCAGTAGGACAGGGGGCCGCGGCAATCAGCCCCAGCATTTT.

The chain recombines TRBV4-1 with TRBJ2-5; unclear D gene. Trimming pared 1 base from V and 7 bases from J, leaving 13 bases between. CDR3 length equals 14 residues. Germline loops: CDR1 MGHRA, CDR2 YSYEKL. The CDR3 spells CASSQVLQERTQYF. The CDR3 DNA is TGCGCCAGCAGCCAAGTACTCCAGGAGAGGACCCAGTACTTC.

The gene calls are TRBV27 and TRBJ2-7; the match to TRBD1 covers 7 bases. The CDR3 runs to 14 residues. The junction had 7 bases not matched to a gene; V was cut back by 5 bases and J by 3 bases. Germline loops: CDR1 MNHEY, CDR2 SMNVEV (reference sequence). CDR3 coding DNA: TGTGCCAGCAGTCCGGGACAGATTTACTACGAGCAGTACTTC. It encodes CASSPGQIYYEQYF.

This chain connects TRBV2 to TRBJ1-1; D gene ambiguous. Germline assignment: CDR1 SNHLY and CDR2 FYNNEI. The CDR3 is 13 amino acids. V lost 0 bases, J lost 5 bases, and 7 bases lay in between. The CDR3: CASSEARETEAFF. The CDR3 region has the DNA TGTGCCAGCAGTGAAGCGCGGGAAACTGAAGCTTTCTTT.

In DNA form, the CDR3 reads TGTGCCAGCAGTTATGGAGGGTATCCCTACGAGCAGTACTTC. It encodes CASSYGGYPYEQYF. This sequence joins TRBV6-5 and TRBJ2-7; possibly TRBD2 for D (6 bases). Germline values: CDR1 MNHEY, CDR2 SVGAGI. V gave up 3 bases and J gave up 2 bases, with 11 bases separating them. The CDR3 is made up of 14 amino acids.

The chain recombines TRBV29-1 with TRBJ2-2; a possible D gene is TRBD2 (6 bases). The ends were cut back, 4 bases at V and 7 bases at J, with 13 bases in the middle. The CDR3 consists of 13 residues. Germline V gene sequence: CDR1 SQVTM, CDR2 ANQGSEA. The CDR3 DNA sequence: TGCAGCGTTGTACGGGGGAGCGGCGGGGAGCTGTTTTTT. It codes for CSVVRGSGGELFF.

V usage is TRBV29-1 and J usage is TRBJ2-7, with a possible D match to TRBD1 (6 bases). Germline V lookup: CDR1 SQVTM, CDR2 ANQGSEA. The CDR3 is 12 residues long. The germline V and J ends were trimmed by 7 bases and 3 bases, with 13 bases remaining between them. DNA of the CDR3: TGCAGCGCCCGCGGACAGCACTACGAGCAGTACTTC. Its protein is CSARGQHYEQYF.

The gene calls are TRBV19 and TRBJ1-1, with D perhaps TRBD1 (5 bases). The germline V gene has CDR1 LNHDA and CDR2 SQIVND (reference sequence). Trimming shortened V by 9 bases and J by 1 base, and 12 bases separated the two germline ends. The CDR3 extends over 13 amino acids. As DNA, the CDR3 is TGTGCCAGCAGGACAAGGCCGAACACTGAAGCTTTCTTT. Protein product: CASRTRPNTEAFF.

This chain joins TRBV11-2 and TRBJ2-1, with a weak D call TRBD2 (6 bases). CDR1 and CDR2 from the germline V gene are SGHAT and FQNNGV. CDR3 length equals 15 residues. Deletions cut 1 base from V and 0 bases from J, with 7 bases between. The CDR3 DNA follows: TGTGCCAGCAGCTTAGGGGGACTCTCCTACAATGAGCAGTTCTTC. Protein sequence: CASSLGGLSYNEQFF.

The V call is TRBV19, the J call TRBJ1-5, with D perhaps TRBD1 (5 bases). Germline CDR1 is LNHDA and CDR2 is SQIVND (reference sequence). The length of the CDR3 is 16 residues. Trimming left V 1 base short and J 2 bases short, with 12 bases between. The CDR3 spells CASSIVLGRGNQPQHF. In DNA form, the CDR3 reads TGTGCCAGTAGTATAGTATTAGGCAGGGGCAATCAGCCCCAGCATTTT.

This clone was found a few times. The chain links TRBV2 to TRBJ1-3; D is unresolved. This CDR3 contains 17 residues. Germline loops: CDR1 SNHLY, CDR2 FYNNEI. V lost 3 bases to trimming and J lost 2 bases, with 17 bases between them. The CDR3 loop reads CASSDGSGRRTGNTIYF. CDR3 nucleotides: TGTGCCAGCAGTGACGGGTCCGGCAGGCGGACTGGAAACACCATATATTTT.

This sequence joins TRBV7-2 and TRBJ2-4; the match to TRBD1 covers 7 bases. J was trimmed by 7 bases and V by 4 bases; bases with no gene match: 7. Germline CDR1 reads SGHTA; CDR2 reads FQGNSA. The CDR3 consists of 14 residues. CDR3 DNA: TGTGCCAGCAGCTCCAGACAGGGTTTGAACATTCAGTACTTC. It translates to CASSSRQGLNIQYF.

V usage is TRBV9 and J usage is TRBJ2-1; 8 bases line up with TRBD2. J was trimmed by 2 bases and V by 4 bases; bases with no gene match: 8. In germline, CDR1 is SGDLS, CDR2 YYNGEE. The CDR3 has 16 amino acids. The CDR3 sequence: CASSPKPGGPYNEQFF. The CDR3 bases are TGTGCCAGCAGCCCAAAACCGGGGGGGCCCTACAATGAGCAGTTCTTC.

The chain is built from TRBV5-1 and TRBJ1-1, with 7 bases fitting TRBD1. Looked up from germline, CDR1 is SGHRS and CDR2 is YFSETQ. This CDR3 is 18 amino acids long. Trimming took 4 bases from V and 5 from J; bases not matched to a gene: 20. The CDR3, as DNA: TGCGCCAGCAGCAGTGGGCCCCAGGGGGGGGCCGTGTGGACTGAAGCTTTCTTT. It translates to CASSSGPQGGAVWTEAFF. Combining the CDR3 with reference TRBV5-1 and TRBJ1-1 gives the whole variable domain KAGVTQTPRYLIKTRGQQVTLSCSPISGHRSVSWYQQTPGQGLQFLFEYFSETQRNKGNFPGRFSGRQFSNSRSEMNVSTLELGDSALYLCASSSGPQGGAVWTEAFFGQGTRLTVV.

This sequence joins TRBV4-1 and TRBJ2-1; the D is unclear. The CDR3 is 14 residues long. Deletions cut 0 bases from V and 2 bases from J, with 5 bases between. Germline-derived CDR1 and CDR2 are MGHRA and YSYEKL. The CDR3 is CASSQDGAYNEQFF. CDR3 DNA: TGCGCCAGCAGCCAAGATGGGGCCTACAATGAGCAGTTCTTC.

This sequence joins TRBV2 and TRBJ1-3, with D unclear. The germline V gene encodes CDR1 SNHLY and CDR2 FYNNEI. V dropped 3 bases and J dropped 4 bases, with 7 bases sitting between them. The CDR3 loop spans 13 amino acids. In DNA, the CDR3 is TGTGCCAGCAGTGACGTTGGAGGAAACACCATATATTTT. Protein: CASSDVGGNTIYF.